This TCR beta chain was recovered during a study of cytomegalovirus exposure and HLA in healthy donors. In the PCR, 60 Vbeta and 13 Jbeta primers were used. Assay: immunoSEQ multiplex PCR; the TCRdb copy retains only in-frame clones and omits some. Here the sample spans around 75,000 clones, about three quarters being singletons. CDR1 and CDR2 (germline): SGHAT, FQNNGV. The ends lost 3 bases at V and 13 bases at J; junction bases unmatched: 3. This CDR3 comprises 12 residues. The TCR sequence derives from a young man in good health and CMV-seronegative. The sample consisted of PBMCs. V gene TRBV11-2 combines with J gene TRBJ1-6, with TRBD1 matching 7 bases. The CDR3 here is CASSLAGQPLHF. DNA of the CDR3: TGTGCCAGCAGCTTGGCGGGACAGCCCCTCCACTTT.